This T cell receptor (beta chain) was obtained from a study of molecular identifiers for immune sequencing clone quantification. Naive CD8 T cells were sorted, and the gate applied was CD8+CD4-CCR7+CD45RA+. TCRdb itself ran the PCR reads through MiXCR, one entry per CDR3 protein. The table includes about 510,000 distinct CDR3 sequences, about a fifth detected once. This CDR3 has 13 amino acids. Germline V gene lookup returns CDR1 LNHDA and CDR2 SQIVND (reference sequence). The ends were cut back, 3 bases at V and 6 bases at J, with 10 bases in the middle. The sample comprised naive CD8+ T cells from blood, with Jurkat cell RNA spiked in. Subset given: FACS-sorted CD8+CD4-CCR7+CD45RA+ naive T cells. The TCR was taken from a human donor in good health. Some libraries in this study had Jurkat cell RNA spiked in. The V call is TRBV19, the J call TRBJ2-3; D not certain. In nucleotides, the CDR3 is TGTGCCAGTAGTATTGGGGTGTGGGATACGCAGTATTTT. Residues: CASSIGVWDTQYF. Complete variable domain (other parts from reference TRBV19 and TRBJ2-3): DGGITQSPKYLFRKEGQNVTLSCEQNLNHDAMYWYRQDPGQGLRLIYYSQIVNDFQKGDIAEGYSVSREKKESFPLTVTSAQKNPTAFYLCASSIGVWDTQYFGPGTRLTVL.